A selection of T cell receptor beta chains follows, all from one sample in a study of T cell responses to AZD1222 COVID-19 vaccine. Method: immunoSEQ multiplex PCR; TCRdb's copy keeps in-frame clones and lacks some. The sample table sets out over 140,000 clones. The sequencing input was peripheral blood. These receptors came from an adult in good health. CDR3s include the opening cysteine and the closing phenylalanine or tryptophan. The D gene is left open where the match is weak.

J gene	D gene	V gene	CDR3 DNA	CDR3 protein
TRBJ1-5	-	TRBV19	TGTGCCAGTAGATCGCAGGGTAGTCAGCCCCAGCATTTT	CASRSQGSQPQHF
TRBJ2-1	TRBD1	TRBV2	TGTGCCAGCAGTGGTGACAGGGGAGATGAGCAGTTCTTC	CASSGDRGDEQFF
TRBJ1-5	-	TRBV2	TGTGCCAGCATCGCTCGGTCAGGGCTTGATCAGCCCCAGCATTTT	CASIARSGLDQPQHF
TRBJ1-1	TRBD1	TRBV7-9	TGTGCCAGCAGCTTACAGGGGGCCCGGACTGAAGCTTTCTTT	CASSLQGARTEAFF
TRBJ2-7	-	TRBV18	TGTGCCAGCTCTAGGACGGGCTCCTACGAGCAGTACTTC	CASSRTGSYEQYF
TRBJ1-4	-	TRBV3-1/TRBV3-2	TGTGCCAGCAGCCATTCACAGTTCCGGAATGAAAAACTGTTTTTT	CASSHSQFRNEKLFF
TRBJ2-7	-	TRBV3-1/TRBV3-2	TGTGCCAGCAGCCAAGCGGGGGCCCTCTACGAGCAGTACTTC	CASSQAGALYEQYF
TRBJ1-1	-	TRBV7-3	TGTGCCAGCAGCCTACAAACAGGGACTACTGAAGCTTTCTTT	CASSLQTGTTEAFF
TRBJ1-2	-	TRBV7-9	TGTGCCAGCAGCTTAGGTTCCGGAGACTATGGCTACACCTTC	CASSLGSGDYGYTF
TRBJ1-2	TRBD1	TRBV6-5	TGTGCCAGCAGTTATCGGACAGGGGGCGGCTATGGCTACACCTTC	CASSYRTGGGYGYTF
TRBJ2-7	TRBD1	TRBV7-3	TGTGCCAGCAGCCAAAACCCGGGACAGATCTACGAGCAGTACTTC	CASSQNPGQIYEQYF
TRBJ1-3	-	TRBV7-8	TGTGCCAGCAGCTTAGAAGGAGTGGGGAAGCCCACCATATATTTT	CASSLEGVGKPTIYF
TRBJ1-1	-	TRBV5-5	TGTGCCAGCAGCTTGATCCCGACGACTGAAGCTTTCTTT	CASSLIPTTEAFF
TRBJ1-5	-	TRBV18	TGTGCCAGCTCACCATTCCCTGAGCGGAATCAGCCCCAGCATTTT	CASSPFPERNQPQHF
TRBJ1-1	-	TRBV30	TGTGCCTGGAGTGTAAAAGGGGGAGCTTTCTTT	CAWSVKGGAFF
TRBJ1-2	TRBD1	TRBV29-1	TGCAGCGTTGATCCCCCGACAGGGTCGAACTATGGCTACACCTTC	CSVDPPTGSNYGYTF
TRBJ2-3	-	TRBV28	TGTGCCAGCAGCCACCCCCGGGGTGGCACAGATACGCAGTATTTT	CASSHPRGGTDTQYF
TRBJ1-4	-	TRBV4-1	TGCGCCAGCAGCCAAGATCTCGGGGCGGGGGCTAATGAAAAACTGTTTTTT	CASSQDLGAGANEKLFF
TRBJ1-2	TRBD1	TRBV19	TGTGCCAGTAGCGGGACAGGTCTCGGCTATGGCTACACCTTC	CASSGTGLGYGYTF
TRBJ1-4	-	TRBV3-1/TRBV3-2	TGTGCCAGCAGCCGTGGGAGTGGGACAAGGGAAAAACTGTTTTTT	CASSRGSGTREKLFF
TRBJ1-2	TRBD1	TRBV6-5	TGTGCCAGCAGGCGCGTCGACAGGGATGGCTACACCTTC	CASRRVDRDGYTF
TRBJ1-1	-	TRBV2	TGTGCCAGCAGTTCGATAGGGTTTGAAGCTTTCTTT	CASSSIGFEAFF
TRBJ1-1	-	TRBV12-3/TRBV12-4	TGTGCCACCCGAGACAGCTTGAACACTGAAGCTTTCTTT	CATRDSLNTEAFF
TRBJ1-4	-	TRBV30	TGTGCCTGGAGCAGGGGTACAGGTGAAAAACTGTTTTTT	CAWSRGTGEKLFF
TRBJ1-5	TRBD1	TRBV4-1	TGCGCCAGCAGCCAAGTCTACCGGGACAGGGTGGATCAGCCCCAGCATTTT	CASSQVYRDRVDQPQHF
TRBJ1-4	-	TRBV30	TGTGCCTGGAGTGGGCAGGGACTAGAAAAACTGTTTTTT	CAWSGQGLEKLFF
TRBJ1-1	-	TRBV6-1	TGTGCCAGCAGTGAGGTTCGGGGCAGGATGAACACTGAAGCTTTCTTT	CASSEVRGRMNTEAFF
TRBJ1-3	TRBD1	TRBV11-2	TGTGCCAGCACGAGACAGGGGGGTAACACCATATATTTT	CASTRQGGNTIYF
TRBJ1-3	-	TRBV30	TGTGCCTGGAGTGGGTCCCGCGGAAACACCATATATTTT	CAWSGSRGNTIYF
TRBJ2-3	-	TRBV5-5	TGTGCCAGCAGCAAAAGCGCAAATTCACGCACAGATACGCAGTATTTT	CASSKSANSRTDTQYF
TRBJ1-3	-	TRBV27	TGTGCCAGCAGCCCGGGTGGGAAGCTCCCCTCTCTCTCTGGAAACACCATATATTTT	CASSPGGKLPSLSGNTIYF
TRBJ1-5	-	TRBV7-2	TGTGCCAGCAGCTTAGAGGGGGGAGGAGGTCAGCCCCAGCATTTT	CASSLEGGGGQPQHF
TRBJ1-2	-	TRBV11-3	TGTGCCAGCAGCTTAGATAAATCCGGCTATGGCTACACCTTC	CASSLDKSGYGYTF
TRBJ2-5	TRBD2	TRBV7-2	TGTGCCAGCACCTGGAGCGGGGGCCCAGAGACCCAGTACTTC	CASTWSGGPETQYF
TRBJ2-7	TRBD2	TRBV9	TGTGCCAGCAGCGATGAACTAGCGACCGAGCAGTACTTC	CASSDELATEQYF
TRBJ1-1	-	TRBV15	TGTGCCACCAGCAGAGGGAACACTGAAGCTTTCTTT	CATSRGNTEAFF
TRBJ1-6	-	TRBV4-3	TGCGCCAGCAGCCAGAGAACAGAGGGCCTTTCACCCCTCCACTTT	CASSQRTEGLSPLHF
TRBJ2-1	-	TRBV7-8	TGTGCCAGCAGCTTATGGGGGGGCGGAAATGAGCAGTTCTTC	CASSLWGGGNEQFF
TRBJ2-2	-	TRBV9	TGTGCCAGCAGCGTAACTACCTTGACCGGGGAGCTGTTTTTT	CASSVTTLTGELFF
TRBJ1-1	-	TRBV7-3	TGTGCCAGCAGCACTACAGGGAACACTGAAGCTTTCTTT	CASSTTGNTEAFF
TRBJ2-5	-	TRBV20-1	TGCAGTGGGGGCCAAGAGACCCAGTACTTC	CSGGQETQYF
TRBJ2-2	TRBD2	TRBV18	TGTGCCAGCTCACCACTCGCGGGGGCGAACACCGGGGAGCTGTTTTTT	CASSPLAGANTGELFF
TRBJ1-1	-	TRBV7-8	TGTGCCAGCAGTCGTTTGGACGCTGAAGCTTTCTTT	CASSRLDAEAFF
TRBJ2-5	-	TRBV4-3	TGCGCCAGCAGCCAAGATACTAGCAGGGGAGAGACCCAGTACTTC	CASSQDTSRGETQYF
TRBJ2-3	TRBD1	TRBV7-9	TGTGCCAGCAGCTTATTAGGGGGCCCCACAGATACGCAGTATTTT	CASSLLGGPTDTQYF
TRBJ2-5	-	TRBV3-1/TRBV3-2	TGTGCCAGCAGCCAAGTACGGGGACTCGTCCGGGAGACCCAGTACTTC	CASSQVRGLVRETQYF
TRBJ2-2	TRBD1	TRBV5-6	TGTGCCAGCAGCTTCGAGGACAGGGTTTGGGCGGACACCGGGGAGCTGTTTTTT	CASSFEDRVWADTGELFF
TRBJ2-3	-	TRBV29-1	TGCAGCGTTGGAGCCGGGGGGCAGGATACGCAGTATTTT	CSVGAGGQDTQYF
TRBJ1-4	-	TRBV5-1	TGCGCCAGCAGCTTGGCGTTCAGGGGTAGGGAAAAACTGTTTTTT	CASSLAFRGREKLFF
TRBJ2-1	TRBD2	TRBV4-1	TGCGCCAGCAGCCAAGTCACCGGGACTAGCGGAAACTCCTACAATGAGCAGTTCTTC	CASSQVTGTSGNSYNEQFF